Many counts were recorded for the clone carrying this TCR beta chain. Its cognate antigen is unknown. The CDR3 has 14 residues. The germline V gene encodes CDR1 SGHRS and CDR2 YFSETQ. With 0 bases removed from V and 1 base from J, the gap between germline ends came to 6 bases. The data originate from a study of T cells in Graves' hyperthyroidism and ophthalmopathy. Findings and limits, study-wide: Through a model of 13 V-J features, ophthalmopathy was separated from stable hyperthyroidism.

The investigators amplified TCR beta CDR3 regions from RNA transcripts. RT-PCR in the first round (using the HTBI primer set) targeted the TCR CDR3. Each CDR3 protein is one row after TCRdb ran MiXCR on the multiplex PCR reads. The data show under 700,000 distinct CDR3 sequences, approximately 15% seen once. Hyperthyroidism in the patients, aged 18 to 65, was newly diagnosed and under 2 months in duration. The chain joins TRBV5-1 to TRBJ2-3; no clear D gene. The clonotype originates from a woman aged 18-29 years with Graves' hyperthyroidism. Sequencing used blood. This CDR3 reads CASSLEFRTDTQYF. The CDR3 bases are TGCGCCAGCAGCTTGGAGTTCCGCACAGATACGCAGTATTTT.